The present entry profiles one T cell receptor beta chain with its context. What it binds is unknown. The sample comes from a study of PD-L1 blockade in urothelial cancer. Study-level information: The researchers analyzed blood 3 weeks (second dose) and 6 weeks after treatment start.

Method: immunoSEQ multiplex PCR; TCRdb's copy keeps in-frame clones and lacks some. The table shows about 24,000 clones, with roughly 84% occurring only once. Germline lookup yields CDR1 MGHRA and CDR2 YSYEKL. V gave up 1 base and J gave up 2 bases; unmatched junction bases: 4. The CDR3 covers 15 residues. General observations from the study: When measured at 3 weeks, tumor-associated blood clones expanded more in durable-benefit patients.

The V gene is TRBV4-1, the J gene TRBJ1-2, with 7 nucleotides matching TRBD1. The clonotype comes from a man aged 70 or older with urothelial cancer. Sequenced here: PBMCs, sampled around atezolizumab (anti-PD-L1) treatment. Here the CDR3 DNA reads TGCGCCAGCAGCCAAGTGTTCAGGGGGAACTATGGCTACACCTTC. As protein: CASSQVFRGNYGYTF.